This T cell receptor (beta chain) was recovered during a study of persistence of HIV-infected CD4 T cells. Points from the study as a whole: TCR oligoclonality correlated with proviral oligoclonality in the same sorted populations.

The libraries were made with immunoSEQ version 4 in survey mode. Each sample used up to roughly 1 ug genomic DNA diluted to approximately 9 ng/uL. Some clones are missing from TCRdb's copy, which holds only in-frame ones; the method was immunoSEQ multiplex PCR. Among under 20,000 clones listed, approximately 64% were seen once. Lysates of CMV-infected fibroblasts at 10 ug/mL stimulated these cells. Sorting selected CD4+ T cells upregulating both CD40 ligand and CD69. PBMCs were depleted of CD8+ T cells before stimulation. Germline V lookup: CDR1 LNHNV, CDR2 YYDKDF (reference sequence). V dropped 0 bases and J dropped 8 bases, with 13 bases sitting between them. CDR3 length: 14 residues. As concerns this clone: The antigen is unknown.

The sequenced sample was CD4+ T cells sorted from PBMCs after approximately 19-hour stimulation, obtained from a patient who received antiretroviral therapy. This receptor was taken from an adult woman with HIV who was CMV-seropositive. The V and J genes are TRBV15 and TRBJ1-2; a possible D gene is TRBD1 (6 bases). DNA for the CDR3: TGTGCCACCAGCAGAGATATGGGGGCGCGGGGCTACACCTTC. Its translation is CATSRDMGARGYTF.